This TCR beta chain is drawn from a study of OX40 agonist ivuxolimab in advanced cancers. Turning to the study itself: Averaging about 60 years in age, with a range of about 23 to 79, the cohort was approximately 84% male.

The CDR3 sequence is 13 residues long. Trimming cost V 2 bases and J 3 bases, with 8 bases left between them. The V gene's germline CDR1 is SGHDT and CDR2 YYEEEE. Measured with immunoSEQ multiplex PCR; TCRdb has only the in-frame clones, and not every one. The table includes tens of thousands of clones, approximately 88% detected once. Blood sampling took place at baseline, cycle 4 day 1, and cycle 7 day 1. This clonotype was sampled from an adult with an advanced solid tumor such as melanoma, head and neck, liver or kidney cancer. The material sequenced was CD4+ or CD8+ T cells sorted from blood, taken in a trial of the OX40 agonist ivuxolimab. This chain joins TRBV5-6 and TRBJ2-5; D is unresolved. CDR3 sequence reads: CASSFADKETQYF. CDR3 bases: TGTGCCAGCAGCTTTGCAGATAAAGAGACCCAGTACTTC.